These T cell receptor beta chains were read from a single sample in a study of blood T cells in healthy people across ages. MiXCR, applied by TCRdb to the 5' RACE reads, yields one record per CDR3 protein. The table lists roughly 700,000 distinct CDR3 sequences, around 49% of them singletons, with around a third in the top ten. Sequencing used blood. These receptors originate from a woman aged 55-69 years in good health. The CDR3 runs from the conserved cysteine through the conserved F or W. D genes are given only for firm matches. Clone size is stated in some rows and not others, as once, few, many or a class when expanded.

-	TRBV20-1	few	TRBJ1-2	CSALTGAMYGYTF	TGCAGTGCTCTTACAGGAGCGATGTATGGCTACACCTTC
TRBD1	TRBV3-1	few	TRBJ2-1	CASSQVGTGGNNEQFF	TGTGCCAGCAGCCAAGTCGGGACAGGGGGCAACAATGAGCAGTTCTTC
-	TRBV29-1	-	TRBJ2-5	CSVDTQGTGETQYF	TGCAGCGTCGACACACAGGGTACGGGGGAGACCCAGTACTTC
TRBD2	TRBV11-2	-	TRBJ2-1	CASSLDPGLARNEQFF	TGTGCCAGCAGCTTAGACCCGGGACTAGCGAGGAATGAGCAGTTCTTC
-	TRBV20-1	few	TRBJ2-7	CSAMGYSGLSYEQYF	TGCAGTGCCATGGGGTATAGCGGACTCTCCTACGAGCAGTACTTC
TRBD2	TRBV24-1	-	TRBJ2-1	CATSDFSGRDNNEQFF	TGTGCCACCAGTGATTTCAGCGGGAGAGACAACAATGAGCAGTTCTTC
TRBD2	TRBV6-2/TRBV6-3	few	TRBJ2-1	CASSYRRTSSYNEQFF	TGTGCCAGCAGTTACAGGCGGACTAGCTCCTACAATGAGCAGTTCTTC
-	TRBV20-1	-	TRBJ2-5	CSATDSFVETQYF	TGCAGTGCTACGGACAGCTTTGTCGAGACCCAGTACTTC
-	TRBV28	-	TRBJ2-3	CASSPRQGDTQYF	TGTGCCAGCAGTCCACGGCAAGGAGATACGCAGTATTTT
-	TRBV3-1	-	TRBJ2-4	CASSQGYSENIQYF	TGTGCCAGCAGCCAGGGGTACAGTGAAAACATTCAGTACTTC
-	TRBV30	once	TRBJ1-6	CACGDSPLHF	TGTGCCTGCGGGGATTCACCCCTCCACTTT
TRBD2	TRBV5-1	few	TRBJ2-5	CASSLGPREGETQYF	TGCGCCAGCAGCTTGGGTCCACGGGAGGGAGAGACCCAGTACTTC
TRBD1	TRBV10-3	-	TRBJ1-1	CAIRGTGPDTEAFF	TGTGCCATCAGGGGGACAGGGCCCGACACTGAAGCTTTCTTT
TRBD1	TRBV5-6	-	TRBJ2-2	CASSSFDRGGTGELFF	TGTGCCAGCAGCTCTTTTGACAGGGGTGGCACCGGGGAGCTGTTTTTT
TRBD1	TRBV12-3/TRBV12-4	-	TRBJ2-5	CASSLDRGKETQYF	TGTGCCAGCAGCCTAGACAGGGGCAAAGAGACCCAGTACTTC
-	TRBV29-1	few	TRBJ1-2	CSVIGGVEANYGYTF	TGCAGCGTTATAGGGGGGGTGGAAGCTAACTATGGCTACACCTTC
-	TRBV9	few	TRBJ2-3	CASSSGYPDTQYF	TGTGCCAGCAGCAGTGGGTATCCAGATACGCAGTATTTT
-	TRBV6-6	-	TRBJ2-7	CASSPGILEQYF	TGTGCCAGCAGTCCAGGAATCCTCGAGCAGTACTTC
TRBD2	TRBV20-1	few	TRBJ2-7	CSAGGGTSGYEQYF	TGCAGTGCTGGAGGGGGGACTAGCGGCTACGAGCAGTACTTC
TRBD2	TRBV6-5	-	TRBJ2-3	CASSYQAGVADTQYF	TGTGCCAGCAGTTACCAGGCGGGAGTAGCAGATACGCAGTATTTT
TRBD2	TRBV7-2	-	TRBJ2-7	CASSRTSGRAASYEQYF	TGTGCCAGCAGCCGAACTAGCGGGAGGGCTGCCTCCTACGAGCAGTACTTC
-	TRBV19	-	TRBJ2-1	CASSTRIEQFF	TGTGCCAGTAGTACCCGCATTGAGCAGTTCTTC
-	TRBV29-1	few	TRBJ2-3	CSVGALVRVDTQYF	TGCAGCGTTGGCGCGCTAGTCAGGGTGGATACGCAGTATTTT
-	TRBV7-2	-	TRBJ2-3	CASSLRGAGVMADTQYF	TGTGCCAGCAGCCTCCGGGGGGCGGGAGTTATGGCAGATACGCAGTATTTT
-	TRBV5-1	many	TRBJ2-1	CASSLGPGTYNEQFF	TGCGCCAGCAGCTTGGGACCGGGTACCTACAATGAGCAGTTCTTC
-	TRBV7-2	-	TRBJ2-7	CASSSAGVPYEQYF	TGTGCCAGCAGCTCTGCTGGGGTCCCGTACGAGCAGTACTTC
-	TRBV12-3/TRBV12-4	few	TRBJ2-1	CASSLTPFNEQFF	TGTGCCAGCAGTTTAACCCCGTTTAATGAGCAGTTCTTC
-	TRBV6-1	-	TRBJ2-3	CASSERDGTTDTQYF	TGTGCCAGCAGTGAGCGGGACGGGACCACAGATACGCAGTATTTT
-	TRBV6-2/TRBV6-3	few	TRBJ2-1	CASETGGIGQFF	TGTGCCAGCGAAACCGGCGGGATTGGGCAGTTCTTC
TRBD2	TRBV6-2/TRBV6-3	few	TRBJ2-7	CASRPYSGNEQYF	TGTGCCAGCAGGCCCTATAGCGGGAACGAGCAGTACTTC
-	TRBV29-1	-	TRBJ1-1	CSVEVHGTNTEAFF	TGCAGCGTTGAAGTTCACGGAACGAACACTGAAGCTTTCTTT
-	TRBV4-3	many	TRBJ1-5	CASSQDPQGTQPQHF	TGCGCCAGCAGCCAAGATCCCCAGGGGACTCAGCCCCAGCATTTT
-	TRBV7-2	few	TRBJ2-5	CASSLDSAVQETQYF	TGTGCCAGCAGCTTAGATTCGGCAGTTCAAGAGACCCAGTACTTC
-	TRBV28	-	TRBJ2-7	CASSLLGREYEQYF	TGTGCCAGCAGTTTACTTGGACGGGAGTACGAGCAGTACTTC
-	TRBV15	-	TRBJ2-3	CATSRENSRSTDTQYF	TGTGCCACCAGCAGAGAAAATAGCCGAAGCACAGATACGCAGTATTTT
TRBD2	TRBV9	-	TRBJ2-7	CASSAGGSGRSGEQYF	TGTGCCAGCAGCGCAGGGGGTAGCGGGAGAAGCGGCGAGCAGTACTTC
-	TRBV11-2	few	TRBJ1-2	CASSSGVVGYTF	TGTGCCAGCAGCTCCGGAGTGGTTGGCTACACCTTC
-	TRBV5-1	-	TRBJ2-7	CASSWGAQDEQYF	TGCGCCAGCAGCTGGGGGGCGCAGGACGAGCAGTACTTC
TRBD2	TRBV4-3	few	TRBJ2-1	CASSQEGSWGTRTNEQFF	TGCGCCAGCAGCCAAGAAGGCTCCTGGGGGACTAGAACAAATGAGCAGTTCTTC
-	TRBV28	-	TRBJ1-4	CASRTLDRKLFF	TGTGCCAGCAGGACCCTCGACAGGAAACTGTTTTTT
-	TRBV20-1	few	TRBJ2-1	CSASWGFYNEQFF	TGCAGTGCTAGTTGGGGGTTTTACAATGAGCAGTTCTTC
TRBD1	TRBV28	-	TRBJ2-3	CATNLQGAGFTDMQYF	TGTGCCACGAATCTACAGGGGGCGGGGTTCACAGATATGCAGTATTTT